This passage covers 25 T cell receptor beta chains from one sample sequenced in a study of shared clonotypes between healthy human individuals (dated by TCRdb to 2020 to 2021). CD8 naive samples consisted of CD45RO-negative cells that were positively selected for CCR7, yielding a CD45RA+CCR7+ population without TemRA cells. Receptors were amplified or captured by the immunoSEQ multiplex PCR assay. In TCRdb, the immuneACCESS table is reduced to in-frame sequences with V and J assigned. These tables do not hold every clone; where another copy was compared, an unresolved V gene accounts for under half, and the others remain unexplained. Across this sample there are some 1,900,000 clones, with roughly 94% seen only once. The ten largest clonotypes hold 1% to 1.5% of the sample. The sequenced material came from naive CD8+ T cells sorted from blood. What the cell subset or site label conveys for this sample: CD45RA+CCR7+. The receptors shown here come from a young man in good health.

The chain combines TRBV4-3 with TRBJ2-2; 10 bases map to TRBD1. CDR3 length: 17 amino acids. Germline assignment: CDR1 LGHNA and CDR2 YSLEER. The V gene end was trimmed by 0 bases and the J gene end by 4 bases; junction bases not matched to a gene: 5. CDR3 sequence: CASSQEGGTGVTGELFF. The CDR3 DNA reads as TGCGCCAGCAGCCAAGAAGGTGGGACAGGGGTCACCGGGGAGCTGTTTTTT.

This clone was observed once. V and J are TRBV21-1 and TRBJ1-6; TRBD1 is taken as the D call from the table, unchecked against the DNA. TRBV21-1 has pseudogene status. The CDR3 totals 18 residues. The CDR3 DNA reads TGTGCCAGCAGCAACATCCGACAGGGAACAAGGGAGAATTCACCCCTCCACTTT. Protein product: CASSNIRQGTRENSPLHF.

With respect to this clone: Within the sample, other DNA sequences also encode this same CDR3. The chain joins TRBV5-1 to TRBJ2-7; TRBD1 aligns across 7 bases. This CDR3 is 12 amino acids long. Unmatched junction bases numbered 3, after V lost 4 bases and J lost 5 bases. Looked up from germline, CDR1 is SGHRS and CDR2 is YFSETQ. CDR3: CASSPTGDEQYF. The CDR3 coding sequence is TGCGCCAGCAGCCCAACAGGGGACGAGCAGTACTTC.

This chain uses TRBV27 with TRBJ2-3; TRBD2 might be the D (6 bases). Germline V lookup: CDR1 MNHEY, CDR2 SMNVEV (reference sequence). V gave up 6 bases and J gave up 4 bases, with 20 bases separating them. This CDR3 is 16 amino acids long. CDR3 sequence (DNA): TGTGCCAGCAGCAGCTCCGCGGGGAACTTTGCAGATACGCAGTATTTT. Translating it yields CASSSSAGNFADTQYF.

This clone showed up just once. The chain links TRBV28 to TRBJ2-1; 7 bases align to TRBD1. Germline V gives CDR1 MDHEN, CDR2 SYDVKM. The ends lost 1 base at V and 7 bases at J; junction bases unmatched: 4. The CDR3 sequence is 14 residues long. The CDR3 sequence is CASSLYDRANEQFF. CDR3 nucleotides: TGTGCCAGCAGTTTATACGACAGGGCTAATGAGCAGTTCTTC.

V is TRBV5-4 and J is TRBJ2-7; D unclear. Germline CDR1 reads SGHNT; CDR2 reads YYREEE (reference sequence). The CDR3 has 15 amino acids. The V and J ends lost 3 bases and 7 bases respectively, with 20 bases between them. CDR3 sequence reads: CASSWAPGPDGEQYF. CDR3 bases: TGTGCCAGCAGCTGGGCCCCGGGCCCAGACGGGGAGCAGTACTTC.

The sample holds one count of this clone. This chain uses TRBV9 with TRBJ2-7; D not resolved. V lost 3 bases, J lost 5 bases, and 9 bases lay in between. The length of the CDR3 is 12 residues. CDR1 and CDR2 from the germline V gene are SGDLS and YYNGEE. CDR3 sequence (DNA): TGTGCCAGCAGCGGACCCAGCCACGAGCAGTACTTC. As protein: CASSGPSHEQYF. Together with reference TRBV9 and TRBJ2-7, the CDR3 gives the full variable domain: DSGVTQTPKHLITATGQRVTLRCSPRSGDLSVYWYQQSLDQGLQFLIQYYNGEERAKGNILERFSAQQFPDLHSELNLSSLELGDSALYFCASSGPSHEQYFGPGTRLTVT.

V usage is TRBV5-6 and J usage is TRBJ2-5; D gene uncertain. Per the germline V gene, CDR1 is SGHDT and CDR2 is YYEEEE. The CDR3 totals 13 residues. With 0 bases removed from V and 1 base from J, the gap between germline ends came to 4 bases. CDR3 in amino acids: CASSLGVQETQYF. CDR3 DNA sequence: TGTGCCAGCAGCTTGGGAGTCCAAGAGACCCAGTACTTC.

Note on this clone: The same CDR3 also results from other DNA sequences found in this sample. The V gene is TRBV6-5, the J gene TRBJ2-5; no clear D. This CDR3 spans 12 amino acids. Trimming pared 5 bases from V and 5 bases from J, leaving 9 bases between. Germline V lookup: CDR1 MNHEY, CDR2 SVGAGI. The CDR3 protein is CASSPDGETQYF. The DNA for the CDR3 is TGTGCCAGCAGTCCCGACGGGGAGACCCAGTACTTC.

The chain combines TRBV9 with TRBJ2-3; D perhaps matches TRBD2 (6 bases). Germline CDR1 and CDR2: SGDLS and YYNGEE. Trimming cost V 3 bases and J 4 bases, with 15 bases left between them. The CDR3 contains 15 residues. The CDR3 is CASSAWGGVADTQYF. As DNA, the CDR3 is TGTGCCAGCAGCGCATGGGGCGGGGTAGCAGATACGCAGTATTTT. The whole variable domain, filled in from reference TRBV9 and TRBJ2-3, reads DSGVTQTPKHLITATGQRVTLRCSPRSGDLSVYWYQQSLDQGLQFLIQYYNGEERAKGNILERFSAQQFPDLHSELNLSSLELGDSALYFCASSAWGGVADTQYFGPGTRLTVL.

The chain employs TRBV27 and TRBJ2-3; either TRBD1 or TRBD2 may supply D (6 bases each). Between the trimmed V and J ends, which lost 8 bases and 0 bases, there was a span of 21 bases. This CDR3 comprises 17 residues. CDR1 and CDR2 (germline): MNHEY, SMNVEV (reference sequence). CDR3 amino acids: CASGLRGLRVSTDTQYF. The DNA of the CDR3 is TGTGCCAGCGGGCTCCGGGGGCTAAGGGTCAGCACAGATACGCAGTATTTT.

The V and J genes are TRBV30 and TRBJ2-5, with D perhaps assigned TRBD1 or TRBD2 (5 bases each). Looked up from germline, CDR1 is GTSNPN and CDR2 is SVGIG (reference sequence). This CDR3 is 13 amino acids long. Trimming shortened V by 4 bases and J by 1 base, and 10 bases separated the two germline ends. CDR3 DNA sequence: TGTGCCTGGATGGGGGACGGCCAAGAGACCCAGTACTTC. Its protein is CAWMGDGQETQYF.

The CDR3: CASSVKLAGDTQYF. The CDR3 DNA sequence: TGTGCCAGCAGCGTAAAACTAGCGGGAGACACGCAGTATTTT. V is TRBV9 and J is TRBJ2-3; 11 bases are shared with TRBD2. CDR3 size: 14 residues. V lost 1 base and J lost 9; bases outside the gene matches: 4. Germline values: CDR1 SGDLS, CDR2 YYNGEE.

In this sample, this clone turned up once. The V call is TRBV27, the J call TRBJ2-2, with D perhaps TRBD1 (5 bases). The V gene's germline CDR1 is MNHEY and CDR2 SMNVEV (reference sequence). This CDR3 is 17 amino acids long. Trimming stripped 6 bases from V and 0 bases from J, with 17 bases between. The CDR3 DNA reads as TGTGCCAGCAGCCCAAGTACAGGAGACGCGAACACCGGGGAGCTGTTTTTT. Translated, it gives CASSPSTGDANTGELFF.

The CDR3 here is CAWSVAAVQETQYF. In nucleotides, the CDR3 is TGTGCCTGGAGTGTAGCGGCAGTCCAAGAGACCCAGTACTTC. This chain links TRBV30 with TRBJ2-5; D perhaps matches TRBD2 (5 bases). The germline CDR1 and CDR2 sequences are GTSNPN and SVGIG (reference sequence). CDR3 length equals 14 residues. V was trimmed by 0 bases and J by 1 base, leaving 9 bases between them.

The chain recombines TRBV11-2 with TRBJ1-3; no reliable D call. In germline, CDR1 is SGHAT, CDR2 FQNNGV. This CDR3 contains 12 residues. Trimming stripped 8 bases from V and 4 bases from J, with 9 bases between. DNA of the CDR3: TGTGCCAGCCGGAGTACCGGAAACACCATATATTTT. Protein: CASRSTGNTIYF.

The CDR3, as DNA: TGTGCCAGCAGCTTGTGGGGGGCGGCGACCCAGTACTTC. This codes for CASSLWGAATQYF. This rearrangement joins TRBV5-6 to TRBJ2-5, with D perhaps matching TRBD1 or TRBD2 (6 bases each). The CDR3 runs to 13 residues. CDR1 is SGHDT and CDR2 is YYEEEE in the germline V gene. Trimming took off 1 base at V and 7 bases at J, with 11 bases between the two ends.

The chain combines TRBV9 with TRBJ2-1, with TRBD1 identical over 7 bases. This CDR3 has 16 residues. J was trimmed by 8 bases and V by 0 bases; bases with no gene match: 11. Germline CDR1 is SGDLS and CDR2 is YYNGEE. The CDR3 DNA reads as TGTGCCAGCAGCGTAGAGGGGGCTCCCCTCTCCGATGAGCAGTTCTTC. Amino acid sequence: CASSVEGAPLSDEQFF.

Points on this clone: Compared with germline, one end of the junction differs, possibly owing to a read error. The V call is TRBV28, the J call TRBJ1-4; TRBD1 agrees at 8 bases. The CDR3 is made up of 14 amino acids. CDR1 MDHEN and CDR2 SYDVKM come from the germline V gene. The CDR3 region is CASRLYRGNEKLFF. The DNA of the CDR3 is TGTGCCAGCAGATTATACAGGGGGAATGAAAAACTGTTTTTT.

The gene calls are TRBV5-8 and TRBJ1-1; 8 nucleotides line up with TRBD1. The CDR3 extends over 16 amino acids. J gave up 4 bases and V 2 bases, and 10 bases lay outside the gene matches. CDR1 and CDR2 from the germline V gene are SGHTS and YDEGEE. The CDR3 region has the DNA TGTGCCAGCAGCTTTCGGACAGGGTATGACGGCACTGAAGCTTTCTTT. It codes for CASSFRTGYDGTEAFF.

Here the CDR3 reads CASSEPLDTSSYNEQFF. The CDR3 region has the DNA TGTGCCAGCAGCGAGCCCCTCGACACAAGCTCCTACAATGAGCAGTTCTTC. The rearrangement links TRBV9 to TRBJ2-1; D ambiguous. The CDR3 spans 17 residues. Trimming stripped 3 bases from V and 0 bases from J, with 16 bases between. Germline CDR1 reads SGDLS; CDR2 reads YYNGEE.

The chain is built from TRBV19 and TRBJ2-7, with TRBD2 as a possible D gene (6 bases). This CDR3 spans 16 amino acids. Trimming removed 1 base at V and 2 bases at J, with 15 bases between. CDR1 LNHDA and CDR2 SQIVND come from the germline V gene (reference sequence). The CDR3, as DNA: TGTGCCAGTAGTATAGGTGGGACTCCGATTCCCTACGAGCAGTACTTC. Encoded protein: CASSIGGTPIPYEQYF.

Written as DNA, the CDR3 is TGTGCCAGCAGTGAGCCAGGGGTCTTGACAGATACGCAGTATTTT. Protein product: CASSEPGVLTDTQYF. V is TRBV6-1 and J is TRBJ2-3, with a possible D match to TRBD1 (6 bases). This CDR3 contains 15 residues. The germline V gene has CDR1 MNHNS and CDR2 SASEGT. V was trimmed by 3 bases and J by 3 bases, leaving 13 bases between them.

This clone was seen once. This chain's CDR3 is CASFELSEADTQYF. In DNA form, the CDR3 reads TGTGCCAGCTTTGAGCTAAGCGAGGCAGATACGCAGTATTTT. The V gene is TRBV5-4, the J gene TRBJ2-3; D unresolved. The CDR3 totals 14 residues. The germline V gene has CDR1 SGHNT and CDR2 YYREEE (reference sequence). Trimming cost V 7 bases and J 4 bases, with 16 bases left between them.

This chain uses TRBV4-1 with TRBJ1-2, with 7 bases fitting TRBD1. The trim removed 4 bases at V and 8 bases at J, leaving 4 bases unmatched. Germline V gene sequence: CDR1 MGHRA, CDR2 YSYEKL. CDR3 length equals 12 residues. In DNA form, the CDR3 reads TGCGCCAGCAGCCCAGCAGGGGGAGGCTACACCTTC. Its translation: CASSPAGGGYTF.